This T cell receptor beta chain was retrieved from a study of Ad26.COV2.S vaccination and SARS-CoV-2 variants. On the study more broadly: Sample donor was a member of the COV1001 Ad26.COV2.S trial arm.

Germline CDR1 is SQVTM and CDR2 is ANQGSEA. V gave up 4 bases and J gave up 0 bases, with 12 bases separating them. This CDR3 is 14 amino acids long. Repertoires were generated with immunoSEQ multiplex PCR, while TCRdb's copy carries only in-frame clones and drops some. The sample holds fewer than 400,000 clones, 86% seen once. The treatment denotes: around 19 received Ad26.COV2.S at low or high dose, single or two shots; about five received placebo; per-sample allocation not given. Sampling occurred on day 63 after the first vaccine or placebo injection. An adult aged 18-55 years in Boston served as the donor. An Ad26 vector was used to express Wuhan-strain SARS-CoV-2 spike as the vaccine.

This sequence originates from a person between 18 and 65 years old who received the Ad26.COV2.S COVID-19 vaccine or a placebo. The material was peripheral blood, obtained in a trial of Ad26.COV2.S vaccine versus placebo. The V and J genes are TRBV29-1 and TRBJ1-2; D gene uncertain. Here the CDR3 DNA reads TGCAGCGTTGGCCAGAAACTCACTAACTATGGCTACACCTTC. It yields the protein CSVGQKLTNYGYTF.